This T cell receptor beta chain was sequenced during a study of cytomegalovirus exposure and HLA in healthy donors. The study, taken as a whole, reports: Evidence from a later analysis indicated that most CMV-associated TCR beta chains looked HLA-restricted.

In regard to this clone: Its target is not known.

PCR employed 60 Vbeta and 13 Jbeta primers. The method was immunoSEQ multiplex PCR; TCRdb's version includes in-frame clones alone and lacks a portion of them. The sample totals 150,000 to 200,000 clones; its top ten clones hold around 1.2%. Germline V gene sequence: CDR1 LNHDA, CDR2 SQIVND (reference sequence). This CDR3 region has 13 residues. Trimming stripped 6 bases from V and 8 bases from J, with 13 bases between. Material for sequencing was PBMCs. This chain joins TRBV19 and TRBJ1-4; the D gene is possibly TRBD1 (6 bases). The clonotype was recovered from a woman aged 55-69 years in good health and CMV-seronegative. As DNA, the CDR3 is TGTGCCAGTAGCAACAGGGAAAACGAAAAACTGTTTTTT. Translating it yields CASSNRENEKLFF.